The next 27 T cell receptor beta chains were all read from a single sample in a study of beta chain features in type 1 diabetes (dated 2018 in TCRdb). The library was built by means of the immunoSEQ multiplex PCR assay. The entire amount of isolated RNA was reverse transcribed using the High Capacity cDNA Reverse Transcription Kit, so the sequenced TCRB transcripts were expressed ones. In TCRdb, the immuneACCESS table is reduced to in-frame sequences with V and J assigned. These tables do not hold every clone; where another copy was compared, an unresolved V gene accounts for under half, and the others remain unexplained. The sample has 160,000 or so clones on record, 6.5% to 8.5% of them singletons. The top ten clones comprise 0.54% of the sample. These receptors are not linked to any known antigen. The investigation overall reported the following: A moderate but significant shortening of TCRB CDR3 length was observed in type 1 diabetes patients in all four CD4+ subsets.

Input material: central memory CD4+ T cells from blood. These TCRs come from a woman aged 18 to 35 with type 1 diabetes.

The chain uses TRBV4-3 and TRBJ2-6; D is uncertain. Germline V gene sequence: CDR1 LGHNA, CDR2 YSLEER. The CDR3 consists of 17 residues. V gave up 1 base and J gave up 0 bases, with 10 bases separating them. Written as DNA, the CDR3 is TGCGCCAGCAGCCAAGTGGGTACTAACTCTGGGGCCAACGTCCTGACTTTC. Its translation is CASSQVGTNSGANVLTF.

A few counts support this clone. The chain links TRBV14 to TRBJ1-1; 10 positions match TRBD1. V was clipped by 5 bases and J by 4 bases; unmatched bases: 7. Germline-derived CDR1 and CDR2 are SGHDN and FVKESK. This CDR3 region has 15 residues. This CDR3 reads CASSGFGTGVTEAFF. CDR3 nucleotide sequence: TGTGCCAGCAGCGGCTTCGGGACAGGGGTCACTGAAGCTTTCTTT.

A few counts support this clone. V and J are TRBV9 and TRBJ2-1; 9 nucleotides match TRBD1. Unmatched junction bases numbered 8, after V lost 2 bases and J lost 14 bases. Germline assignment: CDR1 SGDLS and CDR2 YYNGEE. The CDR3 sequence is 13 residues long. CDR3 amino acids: CASSVDYRGQEFF. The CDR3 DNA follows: TGTGCCAGCAGCGTCGACTACAGGGGGCAGGAGTTCTTC.

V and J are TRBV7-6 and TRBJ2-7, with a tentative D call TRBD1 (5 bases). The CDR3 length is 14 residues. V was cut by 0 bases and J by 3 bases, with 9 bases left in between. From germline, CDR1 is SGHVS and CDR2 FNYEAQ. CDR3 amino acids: CASSLAPTVYEQYF. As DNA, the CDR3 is TGTGCCAGCAGCTTAGCGCCGACAGTCTACGAGCAGTACTTC.

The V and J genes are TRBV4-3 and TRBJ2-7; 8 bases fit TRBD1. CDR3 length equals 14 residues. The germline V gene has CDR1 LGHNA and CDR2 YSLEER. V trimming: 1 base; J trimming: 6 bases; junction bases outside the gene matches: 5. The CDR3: CASSQGQGYGEQYF. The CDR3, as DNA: TGCGCCAGCAGCCAAGGACAGGGGTATGGCGAGCAGTACTTC.

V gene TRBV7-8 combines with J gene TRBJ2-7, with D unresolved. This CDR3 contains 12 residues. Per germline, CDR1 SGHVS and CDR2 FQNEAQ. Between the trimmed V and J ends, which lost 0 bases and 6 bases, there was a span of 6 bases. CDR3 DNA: TGTGCCAGCAGCTTAGCGAGCTTCGAGCAGTACTTC. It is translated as CASSLASFEQYF. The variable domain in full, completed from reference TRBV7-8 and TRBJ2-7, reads GAGVSQSPRYKVAKRGQDVALRCDPISGHVSLFWYQQALGQGPEFLTYFQNEAQLDKSGLPSDRFFAERPEGSVSTLKIQRTQQEDSAVYLCASSLASFEQYFGPGTRLTVT.

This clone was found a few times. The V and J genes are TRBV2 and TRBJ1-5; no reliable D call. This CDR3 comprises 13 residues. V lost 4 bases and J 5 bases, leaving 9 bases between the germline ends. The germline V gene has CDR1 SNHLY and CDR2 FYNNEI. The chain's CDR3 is CASSGGRDQPQHF. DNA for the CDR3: TGTGCCAGCAGTGGAGGCAGAGATCAGCCCCAGCATTTT.

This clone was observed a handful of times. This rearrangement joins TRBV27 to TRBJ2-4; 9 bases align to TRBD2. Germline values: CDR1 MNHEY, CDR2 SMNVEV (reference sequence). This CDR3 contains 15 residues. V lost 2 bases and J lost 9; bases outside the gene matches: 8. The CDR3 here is CASSLRGSGGGIQYF. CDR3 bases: TGTGCCAGCAGTTTACGTGGTAGCGGGGGTGGCATTCAGTACTTC.

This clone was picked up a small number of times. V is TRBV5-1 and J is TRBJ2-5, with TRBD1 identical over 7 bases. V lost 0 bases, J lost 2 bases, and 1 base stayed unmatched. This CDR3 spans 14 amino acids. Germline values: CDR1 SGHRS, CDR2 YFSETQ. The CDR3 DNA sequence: TGCGCCAGCAGCTTGGAGGGACAGCAAGAGACCCAGTACTTC. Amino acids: CASSLEGQQETQYF.

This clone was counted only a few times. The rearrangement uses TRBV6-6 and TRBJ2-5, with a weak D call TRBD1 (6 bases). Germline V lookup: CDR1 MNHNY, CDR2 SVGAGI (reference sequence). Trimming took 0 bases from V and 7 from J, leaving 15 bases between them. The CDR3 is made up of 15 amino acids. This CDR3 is CASSYSISGVGTQYF. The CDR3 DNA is TGTGCCAGCAGTTACTCGATATCAGGGGTCGGGACCCAGTACTTC.

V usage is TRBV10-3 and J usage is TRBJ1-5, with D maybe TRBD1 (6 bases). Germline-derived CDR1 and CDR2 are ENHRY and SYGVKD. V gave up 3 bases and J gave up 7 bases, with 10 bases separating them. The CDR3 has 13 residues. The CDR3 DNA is TGTGCCATCAGTGATGACAGGAGCCAGCCCCAGCATTTT. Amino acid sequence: CAISDDRSQPQHF.

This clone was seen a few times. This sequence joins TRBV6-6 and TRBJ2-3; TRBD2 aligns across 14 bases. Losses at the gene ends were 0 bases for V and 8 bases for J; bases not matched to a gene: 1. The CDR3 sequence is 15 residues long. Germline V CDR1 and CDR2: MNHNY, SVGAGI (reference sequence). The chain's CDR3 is CASSYSGTSGGTQYF. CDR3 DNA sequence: TGTGCCAGCAGTTACTCGGGGACTAGCGGGGGTACGCAGTATTTT.

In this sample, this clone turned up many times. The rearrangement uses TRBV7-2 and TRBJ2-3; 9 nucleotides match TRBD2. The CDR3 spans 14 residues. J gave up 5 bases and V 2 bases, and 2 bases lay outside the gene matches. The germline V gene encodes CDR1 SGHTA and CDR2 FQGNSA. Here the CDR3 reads CASSLRGREDTQYF. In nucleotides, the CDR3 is TGTGCCAGCAGCTTACGCGGGAGGGAAGATACGCAGTATTTT.

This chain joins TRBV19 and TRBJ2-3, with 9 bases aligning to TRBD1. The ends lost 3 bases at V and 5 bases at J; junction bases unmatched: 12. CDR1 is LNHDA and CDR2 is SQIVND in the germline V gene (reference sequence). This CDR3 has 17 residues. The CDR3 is CASSILGTGIGGDTQYF. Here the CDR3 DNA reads TGTGCCAGTAGTATCCTCGGGACAGGGATCGGAGGAGATACGCAGTATTTT. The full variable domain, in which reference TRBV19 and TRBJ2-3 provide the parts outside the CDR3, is DGGITQSPKYLFRKEGQNVTLSCEQNLNHDAMYWYRQDPGQGLRLIYYSQIVNDFQKGDIAEGYSVSREKKESFPLTVTSAQKNPTAFYLCASSILGTGIGGDTQYFGPGTRLTVL.

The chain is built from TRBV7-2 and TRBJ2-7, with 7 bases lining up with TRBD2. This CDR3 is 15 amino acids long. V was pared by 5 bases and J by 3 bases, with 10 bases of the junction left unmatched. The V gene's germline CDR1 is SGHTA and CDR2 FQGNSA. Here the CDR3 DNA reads TGTGCCAGCAGCCCGGTCGGAGGGAGGGGCTACGAGCAGTACTTC. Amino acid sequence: CASSPVGGRGYEQYF.

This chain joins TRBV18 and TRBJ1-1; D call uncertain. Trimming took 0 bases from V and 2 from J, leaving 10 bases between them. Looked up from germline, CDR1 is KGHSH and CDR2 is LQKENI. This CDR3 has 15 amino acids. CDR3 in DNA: TGTGCCAGCTCACCACCTATGGCCACCAACACTGAAGCTTTCTTT. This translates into CASSPPMATNTEAFF.

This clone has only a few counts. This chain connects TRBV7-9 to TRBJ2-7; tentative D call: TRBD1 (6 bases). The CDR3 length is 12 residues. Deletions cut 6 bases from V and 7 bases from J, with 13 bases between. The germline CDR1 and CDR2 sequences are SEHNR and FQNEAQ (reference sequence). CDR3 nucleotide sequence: TGTGCCAGCAGACATACAGGGTGGGAGCAGTACTTC. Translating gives CASRHTGWEQYF. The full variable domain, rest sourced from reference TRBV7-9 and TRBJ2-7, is DTGVSQNPRHKITKRGQNVTFRCDPISEHNRLYWYRQTLGQGPEFLTYFQNEAQLEKSRLLSDRFSAERPKGSFSTLEIQRTEQGDSAMYLCASRHTGWEQYFGPGTRLTVT.

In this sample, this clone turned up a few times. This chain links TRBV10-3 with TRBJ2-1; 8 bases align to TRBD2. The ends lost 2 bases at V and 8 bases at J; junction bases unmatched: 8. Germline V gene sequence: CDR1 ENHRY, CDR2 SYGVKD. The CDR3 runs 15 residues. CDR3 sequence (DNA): TGTGCCATCAGTGAGGGCGTAGCGGGAAAGTATGAGCAGTTCTTC. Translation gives CAISEGVAGKYEQFF.

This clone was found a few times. CDR3 DNA: TGCGCCAGCAGCCAGGAGAAAGGAGCGATGAACACAGATACGCAGTATTTT. Amino acid sequence: CASSQEKGAMNTDTQYF. The genes are TRBV4-3 and TRBJ2-3; no definite D call. V shed 3 bases and J shed 2 bases, with 18 bases lying between them. This CDR3 comprises 17 residues. CDR1 LGHNA and CDR2 YSLEER come from the germline V gene.

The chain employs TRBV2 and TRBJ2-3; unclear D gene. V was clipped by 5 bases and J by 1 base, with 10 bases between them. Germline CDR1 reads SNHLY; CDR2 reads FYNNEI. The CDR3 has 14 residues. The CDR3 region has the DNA TGTGCCAGCAGTTACCTTAGAGGCACAGATACGCAGTATTTT. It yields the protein CASSYLRGTDTQYF.

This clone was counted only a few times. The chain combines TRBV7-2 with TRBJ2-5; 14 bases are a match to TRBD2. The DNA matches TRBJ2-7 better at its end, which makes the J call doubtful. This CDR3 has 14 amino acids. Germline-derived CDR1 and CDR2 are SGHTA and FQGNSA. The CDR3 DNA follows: TGTGCCAGCAGCCCCGGGACTAGCGGGAGCGAGCAGTACTTC. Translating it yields CASSPGTSGSEQYF.

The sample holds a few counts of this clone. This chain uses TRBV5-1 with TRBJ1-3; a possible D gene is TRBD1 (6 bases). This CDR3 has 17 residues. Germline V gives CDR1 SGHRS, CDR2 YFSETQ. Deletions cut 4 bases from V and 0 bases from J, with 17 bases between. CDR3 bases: TGCGCCAGCAGCCTCTCGGACAGAGACCACTCTGGAAACACCATATATTTT. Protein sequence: CASSLSDRDHSGNTIYF.

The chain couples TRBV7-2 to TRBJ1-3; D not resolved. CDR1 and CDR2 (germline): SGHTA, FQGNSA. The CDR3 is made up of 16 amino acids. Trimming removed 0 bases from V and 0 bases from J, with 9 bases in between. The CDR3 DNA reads TGTGCCAGCAGCTTAGCGCTCAGTCTCTCTGGAAACACCATATATTTT. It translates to CASSLALSLSGNTIYF. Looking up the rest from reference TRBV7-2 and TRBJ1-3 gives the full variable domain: GAGVSQSPSNKVTEKGKDVELRCDPISGHTALYWYRQSLGQGLEFLIYFQGNSAPDKSGLPSDRFSAERTGGSVSTLTIQRTQQEDSAVYLCASSLALSLSGNTIYFGEGSWLTVV.

The CDR3 DNA reads as TGTGCCATCAGTGAAGGGAGGCAGGCTGTTTACGGCTACACCTTC. It translates to CAISEGRQAVYGYTF. The chain carries TRBV10-3 and TRBJ1-2; D ambiguous. Germline V gives CDR1 ENHRY, CDR2 SYGVKD. Trimming removed 3 bases from V and 8 bases from J, with 19 bases in between. The CDR3 has 15 amino acids.

The CDR3 nucleotides read TGTGCCATCAGCAACAGGGGGGACACCGGGGAGCTGTTTTTT. Protein: CAISNRGDTGELFF. The V and J genes are TRBV10-3 and TRBJ2-2; 8 bases are a match to TRBD1. The germline CDR1 and CDR2 sequences are ENHRY and SYGVKD. This CDR3 contains 14 residues. V was clipped by 6 bases and J by 3 bases; unmatched bases: 3.

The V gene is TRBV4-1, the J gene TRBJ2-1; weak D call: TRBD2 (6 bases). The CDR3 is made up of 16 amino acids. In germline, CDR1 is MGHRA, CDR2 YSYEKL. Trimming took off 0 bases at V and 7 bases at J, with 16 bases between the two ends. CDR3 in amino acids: CASSQEGGRFLNEQFF. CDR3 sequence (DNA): TGCGCCAGCAGCCAAGAGGGGGGTCGCTTTTTGAATGAGCAGTTCTTC.

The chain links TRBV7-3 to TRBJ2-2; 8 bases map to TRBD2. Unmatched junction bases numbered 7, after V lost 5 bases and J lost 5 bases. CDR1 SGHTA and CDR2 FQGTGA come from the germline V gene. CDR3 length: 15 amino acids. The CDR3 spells CASSLGLVETGELFF. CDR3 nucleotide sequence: TGTGCCAGCAGCCTGGGACTAGTCGAAACCGGGGAGCTGTTTTTT. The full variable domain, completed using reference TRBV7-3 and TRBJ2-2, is GAGVSQTPSNKVTEKGKYVELRCDPISGHTALYWYRQSLGQGPEFLIYFQGTGAADDSGLPNDRFFAVRPEGSVSTLKIQRTERGDSAVYLCASSLGLVETGELFFGEGSRLTVL.